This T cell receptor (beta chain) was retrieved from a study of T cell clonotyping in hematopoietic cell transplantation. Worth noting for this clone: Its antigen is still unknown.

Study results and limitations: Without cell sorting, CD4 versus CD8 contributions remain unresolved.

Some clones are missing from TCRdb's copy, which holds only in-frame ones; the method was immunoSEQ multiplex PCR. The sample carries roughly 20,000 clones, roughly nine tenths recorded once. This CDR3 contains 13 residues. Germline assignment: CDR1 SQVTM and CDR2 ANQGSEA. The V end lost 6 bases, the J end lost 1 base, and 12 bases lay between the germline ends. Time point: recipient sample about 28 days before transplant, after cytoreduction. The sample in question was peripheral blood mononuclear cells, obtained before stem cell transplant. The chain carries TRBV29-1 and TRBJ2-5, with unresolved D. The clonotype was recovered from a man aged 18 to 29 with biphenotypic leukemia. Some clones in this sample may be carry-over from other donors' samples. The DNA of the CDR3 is TGCAGCGTCTCTAGACTGGGCCAAGAGACCCAGTACTTC. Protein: CSVSRLGQETQYF.